A selection of T cell receptor beta chains follows, all from one sample in a study of T-cell memory formation after mild COVID-19. TCRdb re-analysed the 5' RACE reads in MiXCR, keeping a single row per CDR3 protein. This table holds tens of thousands of distinct CDR3 sequences, 9.5% found once. Sequencing was performed on PBMCs or a T cell subset sorted from them (not recorded which). Receptors were obtained from an adult woman who had mild COVID-19 (a few samples of this study predate the infection). Cell type and time point are not known. Each CDR3 is given with its conserved first and last residue. The D gene is left open where the match is weak. A clone size is listed for some rows: how often the clone was seen (once, few, many), or a class if it is expanded.

V gene	J gene	clone size	D gene	CDR3 DNA	CDR3 protein
TRBV10-3	TRBJ2-1	.	TRBD2	TGTGCCATCAGTGTGGGACTAGCGGGATACAATGAGCAGTTCTTC	CAISVGLAGYNEQFF
TRBV24-1	TRBJ2-3	few	.	TGTGCCACCAGTGATTTCCGGACCGCGGCAGATACGCAGTATTTT	CATSDFRTAADTQYF
TRBV29-1	TRBJ2-5	few	TRBD1	TGCAGCGTTGAGAGGACAGGGGGCCCGTCCGGGTGGACCCAGTACTTC	CSVERTGGPSGWTQYF
TRBV7-6	TRBJ2-2	.	.	TGTGCCAGCAGCTCAGGGACCTCCTTAAACACCGGGGAGCTGTTTTTT	CASSSGTSLNTGELFF
TRBV4-2	TRBJ2-7	.	.	TGTGCCAGCAGCCAAGATATTACACTAGCAGGCGAGCAGTACTTC	CASSQDITLAGEQYF
TRBV5-4	TRBJ1-1	few	.	TGTGCCAGCAGCCTAGAAGCCAGTGGGACTGAAGCTTTCTTT	CASSLEASGTEAFF
TRBV19	TRBJ2-7	.	.	TGTGCCAGTAGTATATTTAACCTACGTTTAGGAGGTCGCGGAGGCTACGAGCAGTACTTC	CASSIFNLRLGGRGGYEQYF
TRBV4-1	TRBJ1-5	few	.	TGCGCCAGCAGCCAAGAGGCTTTCGTGGGGCAGGGTGGAAGTCAGCCCCAGCATTTT	CASSQEAFVGQGGSQPQHF
TRBV7-9	TRBJ2-5	.	TRBD2	TGTGCCAGCAGCTTAATCAGCGCGGGGGGCCAAGAGACCCAGTACTTC	CASSLISAGGQETQYF
TRBV12-3/TRBV12-4	TRBJ1-5	few	TRBD1	TGTGCCAGCGGATCCGGACAGGTCCGCAATCAGCCCCAGCATTTT	CASGSGQVRNQPQHF
TRBV2	TRBJ1-5	.	.	TGTGCCAGCAGCGGTACAGGGATGGCCAATCAGCCCCAGCATTTT	CASSGTGMANQPQHF
TRBV20-1	TRBJ2-2	many	.	TGCAGTGCTAGACCCCGAGAAACCGGGGAGCTGTTTTTT	CSARPRETGELFF
TRBV10-3	TRBJ2-7	few	.	TGTGCCATCAGTGAGACAGGGTACGAGCAGTACTTC	CAISETGYEQYF
TRBV12-3/TRBV12-4	TRBJ2-5	.	TRBD2	TGTGCCAGCAGTCCGACTAGCGGGGTGGTAGAAGCCCAGTACTTC	CASSPTSGVVEAQYF
TRBV4-1	TRBJ2-7	few	.	TGCGCCAGCAGCCAAGATGTACGCAGGGCCTCCTACGAGCAGTACTTC	CASSQDVRRASYEQYF
TRBV12-3/TRBV12-4	TRBJ1-2	.	TRBD1	TGTGCCAGCAGTTTTAAACAGGGGATGGGCTACACCTTC	CASSFKQGMGYTF
TRBV9	TRBJ1-1	.	.	TGTGCCAGCAGCCCCTCGGTCGCTCCCACTGAAGCTTTCTTT	CASSPSVAPTEAFF
TRBV29-1	TRBJ2-1	many	.	TGTGGGGCAGGCTACAATGAGCAGTTCTTC	CGAGYNEQFF
TRBV6-5	TRBJ1-6	many	.	TGTGCCAGCAGCCCCGGTCATAGATCCTATAATTCACCCCTCCACTTT	CASSPGHRSYNSPLHF
TRBV9	TRBJ2-3	.	.	TGTGCCAGCAGCGTAGGGAACACAGATACGCAGTATTTT	CASSVGNTDTQYF
TRBV7-7	TRBJ2-7	.	TRBD2	TGTGCTAGCAGCTCCGGACTAGCGGGAGAAAAGTACTTC	CASSSGLAGEKYF
TRBV7-2	TRBJ2-4	many	TRBD2	TGTGCCAGCAGCTCCTGGACTAGCGGGGGTGGTAAAGCTCAGTACTTC	CASSSWTSGGGKAQYF
TRBV20-1	TRBJ2-5	many	.	TGCAGTGCTACGTCTACCGCCAAAGAGACCCAGTACTTC	CSATSTAKETQYF
TRBV29-1	TRBJ2-5	.	.	TGCAGCGCCCTTGGGGCCCAAGAGACCCAGTACTTC	CSALGAQETQYF
TRBV6-6	TRBJ1-1	.	.	TGTGCCAGCAGTGCTCAGCGGAACACTGAAGCTTTCTTT	CASSAQRNTEAFF
TRBV12-3/TRBV12-4	TRBJ2-7	many	TRBD1	TGTGCCAGCAGTCGACAGGGGGCGGGGGAGCAGTACTTC	CASSRQGAGEQYF
TRBV12-3/TRBV12-4	TRBJ2-7	.	TRBD1	TGTGCCAGCAGTTCCTCCGGGACAGGGAGGGTCGAGCAGTACTTC	CASSSSGTGRVEQYF
TRBV15	TRBJ2-1	many	TRBD1	TGTGCCACCAGCAGTGTCGGGACAGGGGGCCTAAATGAGCAGTTCTTC	CATSSVGTGGLNEQFF
TRBV12-3/TRBV12-4	TRBJ2-7	many	.	TGTGCCAGCAGTTTACGGCCGGGTTCCCTCTACGAGCAGTACTTC	CASSLRPGSLYEQYF
TRBV20-1	TRBJ1-1	.	.	TGCAGTGCTAGAGTTGGGGACACCGTGAACACTGAAGCTTTCTTT	CSARVGDTVNTEAFF
TRBV20-1	TRBJ2-1	.	TRBD2	TGCAGTGCGGCCGGACTAGCGGGGACCTACAATGAGCAGTTCTTC	CSAAGLAGTYNEQFF
TRBV6-5	TRBJ2-2	many	.	TGTGCCACCCGAGGGGTTTGGACCGGGGAGCTGTTTTTT	CATRGVWTGELFF
TRBV6-2/TRBV6-3	TRBJ2-1	.	TRBD2	TGTGCCAGCAGTTACTCTGTCGGGACTAGCCGCAATGAGCAGTTCTTC	CASSYSVGTSRNEQFF
TRBV4-1	TRBJ2-1	many	TRBD2	TGCGCCAGCAGCCTCTCCTCTAGCGGGGGGGCCGCTGAGCAGTTCTTC	CASSLSSSGGAAEQFF
TRBV12-3/TRBV12-4	TRBJ2-6	.	.	TGTGCCAGCAGTTCCCCCGGGACCCCTGGGGCCAACGTCCTGACTTTC	CASSSPGTPGANVLTF
TRBV5-1	TRBJ1-1	few	TRBD1	TGCGCCAGCAGCTTGGAGGGACAGGGCTGGGTGAACACTGAAGCTTTCTTT	CASSLEGQGWVNTEAFF
TRBV6-7	TRBJ2-1	few	.	TGTGCCAGCAGTTACTCGAGTATCCCTACTGGAGAGGTGCAGTTCTTC	CASSYSSIPTGEVQFF
TRBV2	TRBJ2-1	few	TRBD2	TGTGCCAGCACCAAACTCGTGACTAGCGGGAGCGTTACCCCCTACAATGAGCAGTTCTTC	CASTKLVTSGSVTPYNEQFF
TRBV5-3	TRBJ2-1	few	TRBD2	TGTGCCAGAAGCTTAAGGCCCTCAGAGGCGGGAGGGTACAATGAGCAGTTCTTC	CARSLRPSEAGGYNEQFF
TRBV11-2	TRBJ2-3	.	.	TGTGCCAGCAGCTTAGTAGGCGTAGATACGCAGTATTTT	CASSLVGVDTQYF
TRBV19	TRBJ2-6	.	TRBD1	TGTGCCAGTAGTATAGCAAAGTGGACAGGGGACGCTGGGGCCAACGTCCTGACTTTC	CASSIAKWTGDAGANVLTF
TRBV5-1	TRBJ1-4	few	.	TGCGCCAGCAGCTTGGACAGGGTGAATGAAAAACTGTTTTTT	CASSLDRVNEKLFF
TRBV29-1	TRBJ2-3	many	TRBD1	TGCAGCGTTGTGGGGACAGGGTTGCCAGATACGCAGTATTTT	CSVVGTGLPDTQYF
TRBV5-1	TRBJ2-1	.	TRBD1	TGCGCCAGCAGCTCACGGGACAGAAATGAGCAGTTCTTC	CASSSRDRNEQFF
TRBV5-1	TRBJ2-3	few	.	TGCGCCAGCAGCTTGGGCAGGGCGGAAGATACGCAGTATTTT	CASSLGRAEDTQYF
TRBV24-1	TRBJ2-5	.	.	TGTGCCACCAGTGATAGAGGGGCCGCTCAAGAGACCCAGTACTTC	CATSDRGAAQETQYF
TRBV20-1	TRBJ2-1	.	.	TGCAGTGCTAGTAGTGGGAGGAGCTCCTACAATGAGCAGTTCTTC	CSASSGRSSYNEQFF
TRBV29-1	TRBJ2-3	many	TRBD2	TGCAGCGTTGGTGTGCGGGGGGACCCCCCAGATACGCAGTATTTT	CSVGVRGDPPDTQYF
TRBV20-1	TRBJ2-3	few	.	TGCAGTGCTACTGAGGTGTCAGCGAGCACAGATACGCAGTATTTT	CSATEVSASTDTQYF
TRBV5-6	TRBJ2-1	.	.	TGTGCCAGCAGCTCCGGGGCGGGCGAGCAGTTCTTC	CASSSGAGEQFF
TRBV7-2	TRBJ1-4	.	.	TGTGCCAGCAGCTTCGCCGGGATTAATGAAAAACTGTTTTTT	CASSFAGINEKLFF
TRBV3-1	TRBJ1-5	few	TRBD1	TGTGCCAGCAGCCGAGGGGACAGACAGCCCCAGCATTTT	CASSRGDRQPQHF
TRBV5-3	TRBJ2-5	few	.	TGTGCCAGAAGCTCCCTGACCGGACAAGGGAATATGCGACGTGAAGAGACCCAGTACTTC	CARSSLTGQGNMRREETQYF
TRBV5-1	TRBJ2-6	few	.	TGCGCCAGCAGCTTTATGCCTGGGGCCAACGTCCTGACTTTC	CASSFMPGANVLTF